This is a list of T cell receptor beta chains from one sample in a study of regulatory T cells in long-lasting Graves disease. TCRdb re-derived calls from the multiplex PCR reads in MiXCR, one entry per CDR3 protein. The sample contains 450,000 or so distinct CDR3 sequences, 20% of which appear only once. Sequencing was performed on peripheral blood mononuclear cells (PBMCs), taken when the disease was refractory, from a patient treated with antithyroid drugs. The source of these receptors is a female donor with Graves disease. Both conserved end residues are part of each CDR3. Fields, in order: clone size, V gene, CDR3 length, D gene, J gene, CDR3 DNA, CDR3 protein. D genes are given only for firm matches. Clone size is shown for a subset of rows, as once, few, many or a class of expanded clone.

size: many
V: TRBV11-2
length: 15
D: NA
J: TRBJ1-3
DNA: TGTGCCAGCAGCTCCGGGCCTCGGGGAGGAAACACCATATATTTT
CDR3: CASSSGPRGGNTIYF

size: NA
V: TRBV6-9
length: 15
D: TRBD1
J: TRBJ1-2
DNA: TGTGCCAGCAGTTACCGACAGGGACATTCGGGGGGCTACACCTTC
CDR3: CASSYRQGHSGGYTF

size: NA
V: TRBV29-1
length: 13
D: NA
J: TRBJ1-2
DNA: TGCAGCGCTGGGGGTGGGGAAAACTATGGCTACACCTTC
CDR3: CSAGGGENYGYTF

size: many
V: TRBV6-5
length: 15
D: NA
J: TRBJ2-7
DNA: TGTGCCAGCAGTTACTCGAACTCCCTACGATACGAGCAGTACTTC
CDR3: CASSYSNSLRYEQYF

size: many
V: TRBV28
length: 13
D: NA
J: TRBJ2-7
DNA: TGTGCCAGCAGTGCAGGGAGTTCCTACGAGCAGTACTTC
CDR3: CASSAGSSYEQYF

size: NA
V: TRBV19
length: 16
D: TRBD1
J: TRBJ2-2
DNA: TGTGCCAGTAGTATTGGGGACAGGGGTTATACCGGGGAGCTGTTTTTT
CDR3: CASSIGDRGYTGELFF

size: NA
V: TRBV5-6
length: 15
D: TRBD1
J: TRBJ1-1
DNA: TGTGCCAGCACCATCATGACAGGGGTGAGGACTGAAGCTTTCTTT
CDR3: CASTIMTGVRTEAFF

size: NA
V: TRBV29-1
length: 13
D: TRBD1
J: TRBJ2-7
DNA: TGCAGCGTTGTGGGTCAGGGGGCATTCGAGCAGTACTTC
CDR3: CSVVGQGAFEQYF

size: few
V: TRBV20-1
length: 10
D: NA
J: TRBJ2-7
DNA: TGCAGTGCTGGACCCGGTAAGCAGTACTTC
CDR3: CSAGPGKQYF

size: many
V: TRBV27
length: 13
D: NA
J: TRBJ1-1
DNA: TGTGCCAGCAGTATAAACAGGAACACTGAAGCTTTCTTT
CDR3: CASSINRNTEAFF

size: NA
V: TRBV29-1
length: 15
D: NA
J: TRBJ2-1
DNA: TGCAGCGTTTTTTCCCCGGGACAAGGGACGAATGAGCAGTTCTTC
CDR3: CSVFSPGQGTNEQFF

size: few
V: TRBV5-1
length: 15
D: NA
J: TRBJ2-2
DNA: TGCGCCAGCACCACCGGGACAAAAATGGGCCGGGAGCTGTTTTTT
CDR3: CASTTGTKMGRELFF

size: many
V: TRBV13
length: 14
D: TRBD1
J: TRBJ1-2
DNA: TGTGCCAGCAGCTTAAACCAGGGGGCGCACGGCTACACCTTC
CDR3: CASSLNQGAHGYTF

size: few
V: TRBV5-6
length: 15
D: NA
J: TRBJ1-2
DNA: TGTGCCAGCAGCGGGAGAGGGGGAGCTAACTATGGCTACACCTTC
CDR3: CASSGRGGANYGYTF

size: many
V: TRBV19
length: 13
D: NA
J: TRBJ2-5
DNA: TGTGCCAGTAGTCGGGCCACAGATGAGACCCAGTACTTC
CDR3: CASSRATDETQYF

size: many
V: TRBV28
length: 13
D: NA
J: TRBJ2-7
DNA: TGTGCCAGCAGCCCTGCTCTGGCCAACGAGCAGTACTTC
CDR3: CASSPALANEQYF

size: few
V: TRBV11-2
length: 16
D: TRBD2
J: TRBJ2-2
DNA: TGTGCCAGCAGCTTACCCGGGACTAGCAGGACCGGGGAGCTGTTTTTT
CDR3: CASSLPGTSRTGELFF

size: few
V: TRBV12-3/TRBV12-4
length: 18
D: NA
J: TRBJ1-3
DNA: TGTGCCAGCACCTATAACGGGCGCGGTATCTCTGCCGGAAACACCATATATTTT
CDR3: CASTYNGRGISAGNTIYF

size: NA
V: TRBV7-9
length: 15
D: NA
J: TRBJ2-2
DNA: TGTGCCAGCAGCTTAAAAGGACCTAACACCGGGGAGCTGTTTTTT
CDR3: CASSLKGPNTGELFF

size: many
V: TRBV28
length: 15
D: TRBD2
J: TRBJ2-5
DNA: TGTGCCAGCAGTCCGACTAGCGGTAGCCAAGAGACCCAGTACTTC
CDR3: CASSPTSGSQETQYF

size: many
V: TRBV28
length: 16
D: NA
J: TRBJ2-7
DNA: TGTGCCAGCAGTGCACACCCCCCGAGGAAATCCTACGAGCAGTACTTC
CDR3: CASSAHPPRKSYEQYF

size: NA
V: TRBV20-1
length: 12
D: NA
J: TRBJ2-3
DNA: TGCAGTGCTAGACAGGGTCCAGATACGCAGTATTTT
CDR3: CSARQGPDTQYF

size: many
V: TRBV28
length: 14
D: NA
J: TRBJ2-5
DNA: TGTGCCAGCAGTTTTATAGCTTCGGGGGAGACCCAGTACTTC
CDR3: CASSFIASGETQYF

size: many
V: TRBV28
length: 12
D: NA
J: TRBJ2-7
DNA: TGTGCCAGCAGTTTTGGTAGGGACGAGCAGTACTTC
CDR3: CASSFGRDEQYF

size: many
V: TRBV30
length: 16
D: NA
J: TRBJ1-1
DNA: TGTGCCTCCGAGGTGGGCCAGGGCCTACCCAACACTGAAGCTTTCTTT
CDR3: CASEVGQGLPNTEAFF

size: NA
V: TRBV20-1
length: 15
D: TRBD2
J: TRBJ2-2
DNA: TGCAGTGCTAGGCGCGGGGGAGGAAACACCGGGGAGCTGTTTTTT
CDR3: CSARRGGGNTGELFF

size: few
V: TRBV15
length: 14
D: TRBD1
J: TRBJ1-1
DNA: TGTGCCACCAGCAGAGAAGGCAGGGGGACTGAAGCTTTCTTT
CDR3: CATSREGRGTEAFF

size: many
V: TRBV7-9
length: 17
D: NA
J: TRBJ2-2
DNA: TGTGCCAGCAGCTTAGGCACCAGGACGGTTAACACCGGGGAGCTGTTTTTT
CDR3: CASSLGTRTVNTGELFF

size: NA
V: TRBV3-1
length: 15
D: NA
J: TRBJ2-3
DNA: TGTGCCAGCAGCCAATTCGGGAGTAACGCAGATACGCAGTATTTT
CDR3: CASSQFGSNADTQYF

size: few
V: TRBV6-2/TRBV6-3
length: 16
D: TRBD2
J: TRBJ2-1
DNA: TGTGCCAGCAGTTACTCCCTAGCGGGAGTCTACAATGAGCAGTTCTTC
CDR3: CASSYSLAGVYNEQFF

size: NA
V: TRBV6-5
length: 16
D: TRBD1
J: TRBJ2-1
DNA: TGTGCCAGCAGTTCGTCCGGGACAGGGTTTCACAATGAGCAGTTCTTC
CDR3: CASSSSGTGFHNEQFF

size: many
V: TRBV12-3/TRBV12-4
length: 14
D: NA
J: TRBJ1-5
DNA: TGTGCCAGCAGTTTGACGGGGGGCGCGCAGCCCCAGCATTTT
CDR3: CASSLTGGAQPQHF

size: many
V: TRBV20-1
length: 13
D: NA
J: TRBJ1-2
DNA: TGCAGTGCTAGGGTAGTTACCGTTTATGGCTACACCTTC
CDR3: CSARVVTVYGYTF

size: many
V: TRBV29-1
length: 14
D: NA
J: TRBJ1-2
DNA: TGCAGCGTCGTACCCAAGGACAGCACCTATGGCTACACCTTC
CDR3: CSVVPKDSTYGYTF

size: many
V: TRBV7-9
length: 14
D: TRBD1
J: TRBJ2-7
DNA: TGTGCCAGCAGCTTGGGACAGGACTCCTACGAGCAGTACTTC
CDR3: CASSLGQDSYEQYF

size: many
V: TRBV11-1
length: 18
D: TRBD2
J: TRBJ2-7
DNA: TGTGCCAGCAGCTTAGGACTAGCGGGTTTGCCTGATTACCACGAGCAGTACTTC
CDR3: CASSLGLAGLPDYHEQYF

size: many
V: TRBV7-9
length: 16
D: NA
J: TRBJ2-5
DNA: TGTGCCAGCAGCGCTCTCAGTATTGGGATACAAGAGACCCAGTACTTC
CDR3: CASSALSIGIQETQYF

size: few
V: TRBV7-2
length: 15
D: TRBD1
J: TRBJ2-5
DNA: TGTGCCAGCAGCCGCCTGGACAGGACGCAAGAGACCCAGTACTTC
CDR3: CASSRLDRTQETQYF

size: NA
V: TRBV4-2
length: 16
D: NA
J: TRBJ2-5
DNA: TGTGCCAGCAGCCAAGTTCAAGGGTCCAGGGAAGAGACCCAGTACTTC
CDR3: CASSQVQGSREETQYF

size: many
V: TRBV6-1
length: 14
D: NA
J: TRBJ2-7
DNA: TGTGCCAGCAATAGAATGGGGGAGTTTGACGAGCAGTACTTC
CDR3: CASNRMGEFDEQYF

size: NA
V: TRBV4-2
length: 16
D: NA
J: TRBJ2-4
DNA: TGTGCCAGCAGCCAGGTCCTGGAGTTGGGCAAAAACATTCAGTACTTC
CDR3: CASSQVLELGKNIQYF

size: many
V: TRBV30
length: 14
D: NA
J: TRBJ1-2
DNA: TGTGCCTGGAGTGGTGACAGGTCGAACTATGGCTACACCTTC
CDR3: CAWSGDRSNYGYTF

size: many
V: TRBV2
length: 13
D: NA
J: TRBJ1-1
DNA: TGTGCCAGCAGGGTGGACGGGAACACTGAAGCTTTCTTT
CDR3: CASRVDGNTEAFF

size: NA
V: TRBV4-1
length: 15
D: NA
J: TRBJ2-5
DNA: TGCGCCAACAGCCAAGAACTAGCTCGGAGGGAGACCCAGTACTTC
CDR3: CANSQELARRETQYF

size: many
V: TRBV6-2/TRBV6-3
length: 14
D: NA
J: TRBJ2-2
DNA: TGTGCCAGCAGGAGACAGACCTACACCGGGGAGCTGTTTTTT
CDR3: CASRRQTYTGELFF

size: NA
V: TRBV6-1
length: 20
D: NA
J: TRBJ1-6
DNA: TGTGCCAGCAGACAACCGTCTGGGGAGGGGGTCGTTTATGTCGGTTCACCCCTCCACTTT
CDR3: CASRQPSGEGVVYVGSPLHF

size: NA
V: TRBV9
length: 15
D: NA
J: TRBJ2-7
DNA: TGTGCCAGCAGCGTAGATGGGTTACAGGTGGGGGAGCAGTACTTC
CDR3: CASSVDGLQVGEQYF

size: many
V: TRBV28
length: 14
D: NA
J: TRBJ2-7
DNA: TGTGCCAGCAGTCCGCGGGACATTAACTACGAGCAGTACTTC
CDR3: CASSPRDINYEQYF

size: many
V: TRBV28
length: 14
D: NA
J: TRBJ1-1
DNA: TGTGCCAGCACCTGGAGCGGAGGAAGCACTGAAGCTTTCTTT
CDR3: CASTWSGGSTEAFF

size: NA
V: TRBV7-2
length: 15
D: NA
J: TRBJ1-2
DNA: TGTGCCAGCAGCACCCTGGGGGCAGTGGGCTATGGCTACACCTTC
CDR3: CASSTLGAVGYGYTF

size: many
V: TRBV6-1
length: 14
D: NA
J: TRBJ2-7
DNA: TGTGCCAGCAGTGCAAAGACAGTCTCCTACGAGCAGTACTTC
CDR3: CASSAKTVSYEQYF

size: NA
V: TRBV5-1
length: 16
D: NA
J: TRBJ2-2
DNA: TGCGCCAGCAGCTTGTTCCTTAGCGGGAACACCGGGGAGCTGTTTTTT
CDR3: CASSLFLSGNTGELFF

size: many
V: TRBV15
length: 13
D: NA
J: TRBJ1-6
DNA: TGTGCCACCCCACGGGGGACAAATTCACCCCTCCACTTT
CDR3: CATPRGTNSPLHF